Sequencing of this T cell receptor beta chain was carried out in a study of T cell responses to AZD1222 COVID-19 vaccine. General observations from the study: Repertoires were obtained solely post-peak T cell response. Spike-wide vaccine-associated CD4 TCRs dominated at 160-218 and 743-854.

Clones were sequenced by immunoSEQ multiplex PCR, and TCRdb holds only the in-frame ones, with some missing. The sample has some 150,000 clones; approximately 90% are singletons. The length of the CDR3 is 15 residues. CDR1 and CDR2 (germline): MNHEY, SVGAGI. Trimming left V 4 bases short and J 5 bases short, with 17 bases between. This clone showed up just once. What it recognizes is unknown. Source: peripheral blood, taken on day 0 of AZD1222 vaccination. The sequence was obtained from an adult in good health. This chain links TRBV6-5 with TRBJ1-2, with D possibly being TRBD1 (5 bases). The CDR3 DNA sequence: TGTGCCAGCAGTTCCCAGGGTAGAGGGTCTTATGGCTACACCTTC. This sequence encodes CASSSQGRGSYGYTF.